This paragraph reports one TCR beta chain. In its sample, this clone was seen a few times. Its target antigen remains unknown. Per-base qualities were not stored, and no clone one base away is much larger. The immunoSEQ Assay, a bias-controlled multiplex PCR, was used to amplify TCRbeta CDR3 regions from genomic DNA. For the original study's pipeline: The number of nucleated cells in each sample was estimated by amplification of reference gene primers within the assay. Sequence reads were collapsed and filtered to measure the absolute abundance of every unique TCRbeta CDR3 rearrangement. For each sample, productive Simpson clonality was calculated by taking the square root of Simpson's diversity index across productive rearrangements. TCRdb obtained this table from immuneACCESS and retained in-frame rearrangements with V and J assigned. These tables miss some clones; where compared with another copy, unresolved V genes account for less than half of the shortfall, and the remainder is unexplained. Clone size and the V and J calls come from that table; the DNA yielded D and trimming. This sample lists about 72,000 clones; roughly 90% were detected once. The ten largest clonotypes hold about 8% of the sample.

The sample comes from a study of blood T cell repertoires in COVID-19 (dated by TCRdb to 2018 to 2020). At the level of the whole study: Samples from collaborators originated in the United States, Italy and Spain and spanned both the acute and convalescent phases of COVID-19. The prospective study material was composed of cDNA or gDNA derived from T cells, B-cell-depleted T cells, or PBMCs. Deeply sampled blood TCRbeta repertoires from subjects exposed to, actively infected with, or recovered from COVID-19 were included in the dataset. The repertoires were made available in a free public database intended to serve as a resource for research on the immune response to SARS-CoV-2. The samples were drawn from two sources: the first 160 participants of the ongoing ImmuneRACE study, and 1,200 or so subjects contributed by 6 global collaborators. Sample metadata almost always included a de-identified subject ID, COVID-19 status, age in years and sex. Where available, HLA class I and class II types were obtained from metadata supplied by the sample provider rather than from assay-based typing.

The collaborating institutions used their own protocols to collect whole blood in K2EDTA tubes. Collaborator samples were shipped for TCRbeta analysis as frozen whole blood, isolated PBMCs, or DNA extracted from either sample type. What the work shows at the level of the full study, not this receptor alone: The amount of clinical and demographic metadata varied by source and participant and was provided uncurated.

From a lookup of the germline V gene, CDR1 and CDR2 are MNHEY and SVGAGI. Including the terminal cysteine and phenylalanine, the CDR3 comprises 14 residues. Only the CDR3 DNA stays, 42 bases, in frame from base 1. V loses 6 bases of germline sequence and J loses 0 bases, and the interval between the two ends is 6 bases. This TCR came from a man aged 25-45 years with acute or convalescent COVID-19. The sequencing sample was made of peripheral blood. The rearrangement combines TRBV6-5 with TRBJ2-6; no D segment can be confidently identified. Here is the DNA: TGTGCCAGCAGCCACAACTCTGGGGCCAACGTCCTGACTTTC. The encoded protein is CASSHNSGANVLTF.